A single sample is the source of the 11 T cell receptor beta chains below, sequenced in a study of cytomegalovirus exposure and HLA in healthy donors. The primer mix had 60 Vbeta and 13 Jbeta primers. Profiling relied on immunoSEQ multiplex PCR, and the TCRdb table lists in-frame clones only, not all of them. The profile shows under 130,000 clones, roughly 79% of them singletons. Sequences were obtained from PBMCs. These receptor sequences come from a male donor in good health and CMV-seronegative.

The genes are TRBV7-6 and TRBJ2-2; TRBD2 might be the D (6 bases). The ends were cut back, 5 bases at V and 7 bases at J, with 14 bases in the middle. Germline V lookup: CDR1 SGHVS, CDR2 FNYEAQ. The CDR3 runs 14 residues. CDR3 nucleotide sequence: TGTGCCAGCAGCCTCCTGGGGGGAAACGGGGAGCTGTTTTTT. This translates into CASSLLGGNGELFF.

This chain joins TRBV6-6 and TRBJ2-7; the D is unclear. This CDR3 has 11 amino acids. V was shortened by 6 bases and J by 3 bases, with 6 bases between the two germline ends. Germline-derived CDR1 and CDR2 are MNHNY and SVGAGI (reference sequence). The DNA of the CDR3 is TGTGCCAGCAGCCGAGACTACGAGCAGTACTTC. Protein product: CASSRDYEQYF.

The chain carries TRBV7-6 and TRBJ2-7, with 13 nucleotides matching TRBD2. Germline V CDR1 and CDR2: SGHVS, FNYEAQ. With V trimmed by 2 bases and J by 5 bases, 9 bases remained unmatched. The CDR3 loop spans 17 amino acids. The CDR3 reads CASSLSLGTSGTNEQYF. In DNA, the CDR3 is TGTGCCAGCAGCTTAAGTCTGGGGACTAGCGGGACCAACGAGCAGTACTTC.

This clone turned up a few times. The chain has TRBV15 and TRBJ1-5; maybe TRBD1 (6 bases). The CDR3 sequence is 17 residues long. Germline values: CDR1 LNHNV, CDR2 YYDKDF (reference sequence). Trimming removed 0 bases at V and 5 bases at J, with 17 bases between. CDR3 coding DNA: TGTGCCACCAGCAGAGAGGGGGGGGCAGGGCTCTATCAGCCCCAGCATTTT. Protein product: CATSREGGAGLYQPQHF.

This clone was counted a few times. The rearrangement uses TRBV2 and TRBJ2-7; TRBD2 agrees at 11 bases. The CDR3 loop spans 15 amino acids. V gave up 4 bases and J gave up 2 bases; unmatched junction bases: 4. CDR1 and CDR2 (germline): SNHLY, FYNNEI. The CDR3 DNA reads TGTGCCAGCAGTGCTGGGACTAGCGGAGCCTACGAGCAGTACTTC. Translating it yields CASSAGTSGAYEQYF.

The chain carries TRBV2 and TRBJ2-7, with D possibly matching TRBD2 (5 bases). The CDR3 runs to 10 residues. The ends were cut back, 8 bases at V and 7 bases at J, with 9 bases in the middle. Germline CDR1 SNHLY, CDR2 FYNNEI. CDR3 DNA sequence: TGTGCCAGCGGCGACTATGAGCAGTACTTC. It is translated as CASGDYEQYF.

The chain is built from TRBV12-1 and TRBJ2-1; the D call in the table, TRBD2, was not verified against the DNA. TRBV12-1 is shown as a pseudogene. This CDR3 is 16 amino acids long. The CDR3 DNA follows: TGTGCCAGCAGCCTAGCGGCTAGCGGGAGTACAGATGAGCAGTTCTTC. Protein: CASSLAASGSTDEQFF.

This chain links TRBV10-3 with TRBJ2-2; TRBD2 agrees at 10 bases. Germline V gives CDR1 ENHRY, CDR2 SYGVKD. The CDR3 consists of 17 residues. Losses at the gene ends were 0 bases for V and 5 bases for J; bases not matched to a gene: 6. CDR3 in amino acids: CAISESRTSGVTGELFF. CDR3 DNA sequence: TGTGCCATCAGTGAGTCGCGAACTAGCGGGGTGACCGGGGAGCTGTTTTTT.

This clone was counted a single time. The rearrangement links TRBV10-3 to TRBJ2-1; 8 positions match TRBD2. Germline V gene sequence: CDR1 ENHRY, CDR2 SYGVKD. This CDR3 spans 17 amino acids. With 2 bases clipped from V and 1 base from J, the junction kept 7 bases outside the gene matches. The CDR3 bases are TGTGCCATCAGTGAGGTTAGCGGGATGCGGTCCTACAATGAGCAGTTCTTC. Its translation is CAISEVSGMRSYNEQFF.

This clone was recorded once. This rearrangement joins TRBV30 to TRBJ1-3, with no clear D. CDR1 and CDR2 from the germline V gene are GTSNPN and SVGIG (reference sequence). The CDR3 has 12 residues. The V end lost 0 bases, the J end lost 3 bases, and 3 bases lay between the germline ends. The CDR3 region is CAWSVGGNTIYF. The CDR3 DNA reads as TGTGCCTGGAGTGTCGGTGGAAACACCATATATTTT.

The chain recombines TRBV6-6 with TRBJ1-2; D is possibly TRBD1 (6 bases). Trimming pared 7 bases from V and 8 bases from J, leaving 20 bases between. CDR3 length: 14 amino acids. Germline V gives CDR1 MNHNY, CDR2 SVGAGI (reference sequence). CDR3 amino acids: CASTSQGLTIGYTF. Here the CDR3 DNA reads TGTGCCAGCACCTCGCAGGGGTTAACGATCGGCTACACCTTC.